The 5 T cell receptor beta chains presented below share a single source sample, sequenced in a study of CD8 T cells in Susac syndrome. With random hexamers, about 0.5 to 1 ug RNA was reverse transcribed. TCRdb used MiXCR to reprocess the immunoSEQ multiplex PCR reads, holding one entry per CDR3 protein. Altogether more than 250,000 distinct CDR3 sequences are present, about 90% being singletons, with the ten largest covering roughly 0.059%. Sequenced: CD4+ T cells from PBMCs. All receptors derive from a human donor with multiple sclerosis.

This sequence joins TRBV9 and TRBJ1-1; D not resolved. The CDR3 extends over 13 amino acids. Trimming removed 0 bases from V and 1 base from J, with 4 bases in between. Germline CDR1 reads SGDLS; CDR2 reads YYNGEE. CDR3 protein: CASSVAGNTEAFF. CDR3 nucleotide sequence: TGTGCCAGCAGCGTAGCAGGGAACACTGAAGCTTTCTTT. The complete variable domain, with remaining parts taken from reference TRBV9 and TRBJ1-1, reads DSGVTQTPKHLITATGQRVTLRCSPRSGDLSVYWYQQSLDQGLQFLIQYYNGEERAKGNILERFSAQQFPDLHSELNLSSLELGDSALYFCASSVAGNTEAFFGQGTRLTVV.

The CDR3 nucleotides are TGTGCCAGCTCACCGTCGGGTGGTCACACTGAAGCTTTCTTT. This codes for CASSPSGGHTEAFF. The chain recombines TRBV18 with TRBJ1-1; no definite D call. Per the germline V gene, CDR1 is KGHSH and CDR2 is LQKENI. CDR3 size: 14 residues. Trimming stripped 3 bases from V and 3 bases from J, with 11 bases between.

This sequence joins TRBV6-2 or TRBV6-3 and TRBJ2-2, with 9 bases matching TRBD1. Per germline, CDR1 MNHEY and CDR2 SVGEGT. The V gene end was trimmed by 6 bases and the J gene end by 6 bases; junction bases not matched to a gene: 8. The CDR3 length is 15 residues. Written as DNA, the CDR3 is TGTGCCAGCAGACCCACCGGGACAGGGCCCGGGGAGCTGTTTTTT. Residues: CASRPTGTGPGELFF.

The table lists this clonotype with a count of one. The chain joins TRBV7-2 to TRBJ2-3; 7 nucleotides match TRBD2. Trimming at V came to 5 bases and at J to 2 bases, leaving 7 bases not matched to a gene. CDR3 size: 15 residues. CDR1 is SGHTA and CDR2 is FQGNSA in the germline V gene. The CDR3 DNA reads as TGTGCCAGCAGCCCTACTAGCGTAGACACAGATACGCAGTATTTT. As protein: CASSPTSVDTDTQYF.

The genes are TRBV19 and TRBJ1-5, with D uncertain. The CDR3 covers 13 residues. Germline V lookup: CDR1 LNHDA, CDR2 SQIVND (reference sequence). The V gene lost 2 bases and the J gene lost 7 bases, with 9 bases spanning the gap. CDR3 protein: CASSIMGGQPQHF. The CDR3 DNA is TGTGCCAGTAGTATAATGGGAGGCCAGCCCCAGCATTTT. Full variable domain (missing parts from reference TRBV19 and TRBJ1-5): DGGITQSPKYLFRKEGQNVTLSCEQNLNHDAMYWYRQDPGQGLRLIYYSQIVNDFQKGDIAEGYSVSREKKESFPLTVTSAQKNPTAFYLCASSIMGGQPQHFGDGTRLSIL.